One sample yielded the 31 T cell receptor beta chains listed below, sequenced in a study of shared clonotypes between healthy human individuals. Clones were read by immunoSEQ multiplex PCR, and TCRdb kept only the in-frame ones, dropping some. The table shows some 2.1 million clones, with 85% to 95% occurring only once. Sequencing used naive CD4+ T cells sorted from blood. Documented subset: CD45RA+ positively selected. The receptor source for this set is a man aged 18 to 35 in good health.

This clone was seen once. The chain is built from TRBV6-1 and TRBJ1-5; the D gene is possibly TRBD1 (5 bases). CDR1 is MNHNS, CDR2 SASEGT, per germline. The CDR3 has 13 residues. Trimming removed 2 bases at V and 11 bases at J, with 13 bases between. Written as DNA, the CDR3 is TGTGCCAGCAGTGAATATGGGGGTGGGACCCAGCATTTT. Protein product: CASSEYGGGTQHF.

CDR3 sequence: CASSLTDMNTEAFF. In DNA, the CDR3 is TGCGCCAGCAGCTTGACAGATATGAACACTGAAGCTTTCTTT. J is TRBJ1-1 and V is TRBV5-1; D unclear. V lost 1 base and J 0 bases, leaving 7 bases between the germline ends. CDR3 length: 14 residues. The V gene's germline CDR1 is SGHRS and CDR2 YFSETQ.

Note on this clone: A much larger clone lies a single base off, so this may be a read error. This chain links TRBV9 with TRBJ2-2, with 12 bases that match TRBD2. Trimming cost V 4 bases and J 5 bases; bases outside gene matches: 3. CDR3 length equals 15 residues. Germline CDR1 SGDLS, CDR2 YYNGEE. CDR3 protein: CASSLGTSGTGELFF. Here the CDR3 DNA reads TGTGCCAGCAGCTTAGGGACTAGCGGGACCGGGGAGCTGTTTTTT.

This chain joins TRBV5-1 and TRBJ2-1, with a possible D match to TRBD2 (6 bases). The CDR3 consists of 13 residues. Germline V lookup: CDR1 SGHRS, CDR2 YFSETQ. V dropped 0 bases and J dropped 10 bases, with 11 bases sitting between them. CDR3 in DNA: TGCGCCAGCAGCTTGGTTGTGCGGGACGAGCAGTTCTTC. This translates into CASSLVVRDEQFF.

The V call is TRBV30, the J call TRBJ1-4; no clear D gene. Germline V gives CDR1 GTSNPN, CDR2 SVGIG (reference sequence). This CDR3 is 13 amino acids long. The ends were cut back, 1 base at V and 7 bases at J, with 10 bases in the middle. The DNA for the CDR3 is TGTGCCTGGAGTGGGATCCAGCGTGAAAAACTGTTTTTT. Its protein is CAWSGIQREKLFF.

This clone is a singleton in its sample. The chain couples TRBV5-1 to TRBJ2-5, with D possibly TRBD2 on 6 matching bases. The CDR3 spans 15 residues. V lost 3 bases and J 5 bases, leaving 17 bases between the germline ends. Germline V CDR1 and CDR2: SGHRS, YFSETQ. In nucleotides, the CDR3 is TGCGCCAGCAGCTCCAGTCGCGGGATTCGGGAGACCCAGTACTTC. As protein: CASSSSRGIRETQYF.

The chain uses TRBV7-9 and TRBJ2-1, with D tentatively TRBD1 (6 bases). The length of the CDR3 is 16 residues. Germline values: CDR1 SEHNR, CDR2 FQNEAQ (reference sequence). With 4 bases removed from V and 5 bases from J, the gap between germline ends came to 18 bases. The CDR3 DNA reads TGTGCCAGCAGCTCCATAAGATCCGGACAGAACAATGAGCAGTTCTTC. The encoded protein is CASSSIRSGQNNEQFF. The full variable domain, rest sourced from reference TRBV7-9 and TRBJ2-1, is DTGVSQNPRHKITKRGQNVTFRCDPISEHNRLYWYRQTLGQGPEFLTYFQNEAQLEKSRLLSDRFSAERPKGSFSTLEIQRTEQGDSAMYLCASSSIRSGQNNEQFFGPGTRLTVL.

As concerns this clone: Being one base from a much bigger clone, this may be a read error. Other DNA sequences in this sample translate to the same CDR3. This sequence joins TRBV30 and TRBJ1-2; 8 bases are a match to TRBD1. CDR1 is GTSNPN, CDR2 SVGIG, per germline (reference sequence). CDR3 length equals 14 residues. The CDR3 spells CAWMPGTGGHGYTF. The CDR3 coding sequence is TGCGCCTGGATGCCCGGGACAGGTGGTCATGGCTACACCTTC.

Comment on this clone: One end of the junction varies from germline; a read error may be responsible. V usage is TRBV11-2 and J usage is TRBJ2-7; 13 nucleotides agree with TRBD2. The CDR3 loop spans 12 amino acids. Germline V gene sequence: CDR1 SGHAT, CDR2 FQNNGV. The CDR3 sequence is CASSHGTSGNSF. In nucleotides, the CDR3 is TGTGCCAGCAGCCACGGGACTAGCGGGAACTCCTTC. The full variable domain, rest sourced from reference TRBV11-2 and TRBJ2-7, is EAGVAQSPRYKIIEKRQSVAFWCNPISGHATLYWYQQILGQGPKLLIQFQNNGVVDDSQLPKDRFSAERLKGVDSTLKIQPAKLEDSAVYLCASSHGTSGNSFGPGTRLTVT.

Worth noting for this clone: Other DNA sequences in this specimen translate into the identical CDR3. This chain links TRBV6-5 with TRBJ2-3; D is undetermined. CDR3 size: 13 residues. Looked up from germline, CDR1 is MNHEY and CDR2 is SVGAGI. With 0 bases removed from V and 0 bases from J, the gap between germline ends came to 1 base. The CDR3 DNA follows: TGTGCCAGCAGTTACTCCAGCACAGATACGCAGTATTTT. It is translated as CASSYSSTDTQYF.

The chain recombines TRBV13 with TRBJ2-1; 10 nucleotides agree with TRBD2. Trimming at V came to 4 bases and at J to 8 bases, leaving 14 bases not matched to a gene. The CDR3 is 17 residues long. Per germline, CDR1 PRHDT and CDR2 FYEKMQ (reference sequence). In DNA, the CDR3 is TGTGCCAGCAGCTCAACAGGGAGCGGGAGGGCCGGCTATGAGCAGTTCTTC. It specifies CASSSTGSGRAGYEQFF.

V gene TRBV7-2 combines with J gene TRBJ1-5; D gene ambiguous. Germline V gene data show CDR1 as SGHTA and CDR2 as FQGNSA. The CDR3 is 13 amino acids. The V and J ends lost 6 bases and 5 bases respectively, with 11 bases between them. In nucleotides, the CDR3 is TGTGCCAGCAGTCGGCGGTGGGATCAGCCCCAGCATTTT. It yields the protein CASSRRWDQPQHF.

V and J are TRBV7-8 and TRBJ2-4; 7 nucleotides align to TRBD2. After removal of 5 bases from V and 1 base from J, the junction contained 5 bases not matched to a gene. Per germline, CDR1 SGHVS and CDR2 FQNEAQ. CDR3 length: 15 residues. CDR3: CASSPGGNAKNIQYF. The DNA for the CDR3 is TGTGCCAGCAGCCCCGGGGGGAATGCCAAAAACATTCAGTACTTC.

The chain is built from TRBV27 and TRBJ2-7; D possibly corresponds to TRBD2 (5 bases). CDR1 is MNHEY, CDR2 SMNVEV, per germline (reference sequence). The CDR3 covers 17 residues. The germline V and J ends were trimmed by 6 bases and 2 bases, with 23 bases remaining between them. In nucleotides, the CDR3 is TGTGCCAGCAGAGACCCGGAGGTACTAGGTCGAACCTACGAGCAGTACTTC. This translates into CASRDPEVLGRTYEQYF.

The chain has TRBV20-1 and TRBJ2-5; D remains ambiguous. This CDR3 contains 11 residues. V was cut by 6 bases and J by 2 bases, with 7 bases left in between. Germline CDR1 is DFQATT and CDR2 is SNEGSKA (reference sequence). This CDR3 is CSADHQETQYF. For the CDR3, the DNA is TGCAGTGCAGATCATCAAGAGACCCAGTACTTC.

This sequence joins TRBV4-1 and TRBJ2-1; 8 nucleotides agree with TRBD2. Per germline, CDR1 MGHRA and CDR2 YSYEKL. V was pared by 0 bases and J by 2 bases, with 9 bases of the junction left unmatched. This CDR3 spans 18 amino acids. In DNA, the CDR3 is TGCGCCAGCAGCCAAGACCCGGATAGCGGGGCTGCCTACAATGAGCAGTTCTTC. Translating gives CASSQDPDSGAAYNEQFF.

The chain combines TRBV5-4 with TRBJ2-3; 10 bases align to TRBD1. The CDR3 has 15 residues. V lost 4 bases and J lost 3; bases outside the gene matches: 5. The V gene's germline CDR1 is SGHNT and CDR2 YYREEE (reference sequence). Here the CDR3 reads CASSDGGQGTDTQYF. CDR3 DNA sequence: TGTGCCAGCAGCGACGGGGGACAGGGGACAGATACGCAGTATTTT.

This chain joins TRBV10-3 and TRBJ2-7, with 11 bases fitting TRBD2. CDR3 length: 15 residues. J lost 5 bases, V lost 5 bases, and 8 bases had no gene match. The V gene's germline CDR1 is ENHRY and CDR2 SYGVKD. CDR3 in amino acids: CAISFTSGRAHEQYF. The CDR3 DNA follows: TGTGCCATCAGTTTTACTAGCGGGAGAGCCCACGAGCAGTACTTC.

The rearrangement joins TRBV2 to TRBJ2-5, with 9 bases lining up with TRBD1. CDR1 is SNHLY, CDR2 FYNNEI, per germline. This CDR3 region has 12 residues. V gave up 10 bases and J gave up 5 bases; unmatched junction bases: 5. The CDR3 spells CATRQGGETQYF. The CDR3 DNA sequence: TGTGCCACTAGACAGGGGGGGGAGACCCAGTACTTC.

The chain employs TRBV7-6 and TRBJ2-2; TRBD1 might be the D (5 bases). The V gene lost 1 base and the J gene lost 1 base, with 7 bases spanning the gap. The CDR3 totals 15 residues. Looked up from germline, CDR1 is SGHVS and CDR2 is FNYEAQ. The CDR3, as DNA: TGTGCCAGCAGCTTAGTACAGGAGAACACCGGGGAGCTGTTTTTT. Translated: CASSLVQENTGELFF.

The chain joins TRBV7-2 to TRBJ2-7; tentatively, D is TRBD1 (6 bases). V lost 3 bases, J lost 3 bases, and 15 bases lay in between. The CDR3 has 15 amino acids. Germline-derived CDR1 and CDR2 are SGHTA and FQGNSA. Here the CDR3 DNA reads TGTGCCAGCAGCTTGGGACCGGGACAAGACTACGAGCAGTACTTC. It encodes CASSLGPGQDYEQYF.

As to this clone: Other DNA sequences from this sample encode an identical CDR3 as well. This chain joins TRBV5-1 and TRBJ2-7; no definite D call. The CDR3 consists of 13 residues. Trimming removed 5 bases from V and 0 bases from J, with 9 bases in between. Germline V gene lookup returns CDR1 SGHRS and CDR2 YFSETQ. CDR3 sequence (DNA): TGCGCCAGCAGTGGTACGAGCTCCTACGAGCAGTACTTC. Translating it yields CASSGTSSYEQYF.

The chain links TRBV6-6 to TRBJ1-5, with 8 positions matching TRBD1. Germline V gene sequence: CDR1 MNHNY, CDR2 SVGAGI (reference sequence). This CDR3 is 14 amino acids long. Trimming cost V 2 bases and J 7 bases; bases outside gene matches: 4. The CDR3 DNA is TGTGCCAGCAGTTACGCGACAGGGGACCAGCCCCAGCATTTT. Protein sequence: CASSYATGDQPQHF.

In regard to this clone: The sample holds other DNA sequences that translate to the same CDR3. The chain recombines TRBV18 with TRBJ1-1, with D uncertain. Per germline, CDR1 KGHSH and CDR2 LQKENI. There are 14 residues in the CDR3. Deletions cut 1 base from V and 2 bases from J, with 8 bases between. DNA for the CDR3: TGTGCCAGCTCACCACTCGGGAAAAACACTGAAGCTTTCTTT. Its protein is CASSPLGKNTEAFF. Together with reference TRBV18 and TRBJ1-1, the CDR3 gives the full variable domain: NAGVMQNPRHLVRRRGQEARLRCSPMKGHSHVYWYRQLPEEGLKFMVYLQKENIIDESGMPKERFSAEFPKEGPSILRIQQVVRGDSAAYFCASSPLGKNTEAFFGQGTRLTVV.

This chain links TRBV6-6 with TRBJ2-7, with D possibly being TRBD2 (6 bases). Deletions cut 4 bases from V and 7 bases from J, with 17 bases between. Per germline, CDR1 MNHNY and CDR2 SVGAGI (reference sequence). The CDR3 runs to 14 residues. The CDR3 region is CASSWLGGSWEQYF. Written as DNA, the CDR3 is TGTGCCAGCAGTTGGTTAGGAGGGAGTTGGGAGCAGTACTTC.

This chain connects TRBV30 to TRBJ1-2; D is ambiguous. There are 16 residues in the CDR3. The V and J ends lost 0 bases and 0 bases respectively, with 14 bases between them. Germline V gene lookup returns CDR1 GTSNPN and CDR2 SVGIG (reference sequence). The CDR3 coding sequence is TGTGCCTGGAGTGTAAGGAGAGGGTCAGCTAACTATGGCTACACCTTC. Encoded protein: CAWSVRRGSANYGYTF.

The table lists this clone with a count of one. This rearrangement joins TRBV19 to TRBJ1-1; D gene ambiguous. The CDR3 runs to 13 residues. From germline, CDR1 is LNHDA and CDR2 SQIVND (reference sequence). V shed 0 bases and J shed 5 bases, with 7 bases lying between them. The CDR3 protein is CASSIEVSTEAFF. The CDR3 DNA reads TGTGCCAGTAGTATAGAAGTGTCGACTGAAGCTTTCTTT.

The chain recombines TRBV5-1 with TRBJ2-5, with a tentative D call TRBD1 (6 bases). The CDR3 totals 14 residues. The V end was cut by 4 bases, the J end by 5 bases, with 15 bases between. The germline gives CDR1 SGHRS, CDR2 YFSETQ. CDR3 amino acids: CASSQTGSAETQYF. The DNA of the CDR3 is TGCGCCAGCAGCCAAACAGGGTCTGCCGAGACCCAGTACTTC.

The chain couples TRBV21-1 to TRBJ2-7. TRBV21-1 counts as a pseudogene. The CDR3 totals 12 residues. The CDR3 sequence: CASSPYMDEQYF. CDR3 nucleotide sequence: TGTGCCAGCAGCCCCTACATGGACGAGCAGTACTTC.

The count of this clone is one. The chain's CDR3 is CASTGTGVFGYGYTF. The CDR3 bases are TGTGCCAGCACCGGGACAGGGGTTTTCGGCTATGGCTACACCTTC. The chain uses TRBV6-5 and TRBJ1-2; 10 positions match TRBD1. Germline trimming cut 7 bases from V and 4 bases from J; bases unmatched to any gene: 9. Looked up from germline, CDR1 is MNHEY and CDR2 is SVGAGI. CDR3 size: 15 residues.

As to this clone: A junction boundary mismatches the germline segment, possibly from a read error. J is TRBJ2-7 and V is TRBV5-4, with D perhaps matching TRBD1 (6 bases). CDR3 length equals 16 residues. The germline V gene has CDR1 SGHNT and CDR2 YYREEE (reference sequence). DNA for the CDR3: TGTGCCAGCAGCCCGCCGTTAGCAGGGGATCCGGACGAGCAATACTTC. Translation gives CASSPPLAGDPDEQYF.